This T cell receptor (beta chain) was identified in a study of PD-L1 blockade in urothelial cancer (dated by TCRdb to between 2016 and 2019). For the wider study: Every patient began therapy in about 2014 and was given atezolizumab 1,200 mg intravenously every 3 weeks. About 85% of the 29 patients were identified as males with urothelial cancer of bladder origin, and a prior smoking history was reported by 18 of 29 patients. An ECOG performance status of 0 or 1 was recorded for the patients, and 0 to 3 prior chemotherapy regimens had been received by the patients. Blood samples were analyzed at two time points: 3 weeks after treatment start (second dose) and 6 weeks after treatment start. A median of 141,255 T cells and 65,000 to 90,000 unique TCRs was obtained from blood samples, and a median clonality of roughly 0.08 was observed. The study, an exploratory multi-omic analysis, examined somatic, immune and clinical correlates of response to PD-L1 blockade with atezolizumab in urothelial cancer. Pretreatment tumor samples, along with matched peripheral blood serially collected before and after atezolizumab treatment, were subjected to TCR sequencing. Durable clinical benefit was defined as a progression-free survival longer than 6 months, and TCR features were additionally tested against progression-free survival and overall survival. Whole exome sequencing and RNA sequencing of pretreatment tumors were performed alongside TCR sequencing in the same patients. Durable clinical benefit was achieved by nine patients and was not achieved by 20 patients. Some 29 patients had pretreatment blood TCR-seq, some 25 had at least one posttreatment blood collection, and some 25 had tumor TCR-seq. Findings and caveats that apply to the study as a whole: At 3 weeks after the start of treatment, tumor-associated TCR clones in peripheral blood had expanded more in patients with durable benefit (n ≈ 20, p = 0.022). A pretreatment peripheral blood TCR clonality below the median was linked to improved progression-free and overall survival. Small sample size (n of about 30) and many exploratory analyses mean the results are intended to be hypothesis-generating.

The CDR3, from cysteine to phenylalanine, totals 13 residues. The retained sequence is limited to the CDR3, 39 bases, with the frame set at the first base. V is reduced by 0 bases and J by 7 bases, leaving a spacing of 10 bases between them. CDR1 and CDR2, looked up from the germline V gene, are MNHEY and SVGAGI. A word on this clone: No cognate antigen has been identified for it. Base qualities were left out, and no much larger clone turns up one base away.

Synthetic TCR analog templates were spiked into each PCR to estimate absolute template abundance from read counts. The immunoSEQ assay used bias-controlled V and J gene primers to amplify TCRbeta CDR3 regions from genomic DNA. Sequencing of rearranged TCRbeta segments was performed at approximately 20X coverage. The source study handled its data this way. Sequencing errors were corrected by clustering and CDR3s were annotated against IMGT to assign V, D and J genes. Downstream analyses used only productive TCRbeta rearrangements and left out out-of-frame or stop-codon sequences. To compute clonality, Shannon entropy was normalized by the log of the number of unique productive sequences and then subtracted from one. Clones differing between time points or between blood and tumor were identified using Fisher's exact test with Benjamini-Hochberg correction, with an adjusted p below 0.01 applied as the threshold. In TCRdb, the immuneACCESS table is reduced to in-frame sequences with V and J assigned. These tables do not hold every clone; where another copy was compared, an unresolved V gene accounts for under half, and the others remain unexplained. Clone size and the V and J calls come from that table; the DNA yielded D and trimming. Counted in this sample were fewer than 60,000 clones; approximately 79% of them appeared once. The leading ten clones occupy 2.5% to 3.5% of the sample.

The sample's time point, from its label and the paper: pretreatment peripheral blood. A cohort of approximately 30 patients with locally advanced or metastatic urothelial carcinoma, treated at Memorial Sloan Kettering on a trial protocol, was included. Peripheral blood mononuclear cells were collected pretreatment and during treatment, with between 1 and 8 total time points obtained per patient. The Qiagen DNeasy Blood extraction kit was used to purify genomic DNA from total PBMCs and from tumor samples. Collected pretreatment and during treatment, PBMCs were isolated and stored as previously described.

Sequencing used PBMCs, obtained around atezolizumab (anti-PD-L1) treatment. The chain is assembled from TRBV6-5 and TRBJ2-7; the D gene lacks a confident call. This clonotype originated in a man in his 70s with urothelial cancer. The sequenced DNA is TGTGCCAGCAGTTACTCGTTCCAGTCGGAGCAGTACTTC. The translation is CASSYSFQSEQYF.